This TCR beta chain was profiled in a study of T cell responses to AZD1222 COVID-19 vaccine. Points from the study as a whole: Seropositive AZD1222 recipients at baseline numbered only five or six. Repertoire samples came only from after the peak T cell response. Unmutated variant regions reportedly attract nearly half of all spike-specific TCRs.

TCRdb keeps only in-frame clones here, not all; method: immunoSEQ multiplex PCR. The sample includes 140,000 to 150,000 clones, 85% to 95% seen only once; the top ten take 5% to 5.5%. From germline, CDR1 is MGHRA and CDR2 YSYEKL. This CDR3 contains 16 residues. V was clipped by 4 bases and J by 3 bases; unmatched bases: 5. Turning to this clone: What it recognizes is unknown.

The TCR was taken from an adult in good health. The gene calls are TRBV4-1 and TRBJ2-2; TRBD1 agrees at 10 bases. The sequencing here drew on peripheral blood, taken on day 0 of AZD1222 vaccination. The CDR3 bases are TGCGCCAGCAGCCGGGACAGGGGACTGGACACCGGGGAGCTGTTTTTT. Translation gives CASSRDRGLDTGELFF.